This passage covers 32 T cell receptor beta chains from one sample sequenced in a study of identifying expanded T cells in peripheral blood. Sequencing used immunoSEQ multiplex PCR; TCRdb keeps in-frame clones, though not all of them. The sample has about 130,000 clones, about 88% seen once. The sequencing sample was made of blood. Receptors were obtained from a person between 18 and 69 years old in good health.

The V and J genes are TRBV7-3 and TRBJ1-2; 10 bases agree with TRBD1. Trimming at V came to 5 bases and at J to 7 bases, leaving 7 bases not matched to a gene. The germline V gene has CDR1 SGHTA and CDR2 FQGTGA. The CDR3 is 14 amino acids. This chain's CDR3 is CASSPTGGDGGYTF. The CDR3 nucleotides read TGTGCCAGCAGCCCGACAGGGGGCGATGGTGGCTACACCTTC.

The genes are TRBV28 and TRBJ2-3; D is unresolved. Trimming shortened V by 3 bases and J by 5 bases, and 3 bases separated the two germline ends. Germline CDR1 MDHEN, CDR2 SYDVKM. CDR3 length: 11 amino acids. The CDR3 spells CASSFLDTQYF. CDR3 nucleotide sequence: TGTGCCAGCAGTTTCTTAGATACGCAGTATTTT.

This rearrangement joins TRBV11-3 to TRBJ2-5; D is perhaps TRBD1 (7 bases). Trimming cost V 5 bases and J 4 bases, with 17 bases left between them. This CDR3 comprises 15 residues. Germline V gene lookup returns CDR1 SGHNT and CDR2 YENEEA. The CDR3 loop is CASSRYRGGGETQYF. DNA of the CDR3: TGTGCCAGCAGCCGGTACAGGGGAGGAGGAGAGACCCAGTACTTC.

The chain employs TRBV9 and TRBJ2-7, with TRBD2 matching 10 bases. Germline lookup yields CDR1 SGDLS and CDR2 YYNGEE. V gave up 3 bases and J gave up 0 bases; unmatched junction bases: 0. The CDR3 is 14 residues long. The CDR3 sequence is CASSGTSGSYEQYF. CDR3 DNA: TGTGCCAGCAGCGGGACTAGCGGCTCCTACGAGCAGTACTTC.

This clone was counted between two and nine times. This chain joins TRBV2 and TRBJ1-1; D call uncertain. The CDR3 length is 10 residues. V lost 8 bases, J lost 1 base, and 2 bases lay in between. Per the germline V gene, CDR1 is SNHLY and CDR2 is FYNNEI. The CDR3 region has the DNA TGTGCCAGCGGGAACACTGAAGCTTTCTTT. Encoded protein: CASGNTEAFF. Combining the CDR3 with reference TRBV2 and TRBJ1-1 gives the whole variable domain EPEVTQTPSHQVTQMGQEVILRCVPISNHLYFYWYRQILGQKVEFLVSFYNNEISEKSEIFDDQFSVERPDGSNFTLKIRSTKLEDSAMYFCASGNTEAFFGQGTRLTVV.

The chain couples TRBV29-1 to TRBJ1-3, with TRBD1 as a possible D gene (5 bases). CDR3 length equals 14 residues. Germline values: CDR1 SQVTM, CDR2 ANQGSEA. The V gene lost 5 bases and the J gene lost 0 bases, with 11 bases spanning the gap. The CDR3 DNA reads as TGCAGCGTTACCGGGGCAAACTCTGGAAACACCATATATTTT. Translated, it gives CSVTGANSGNTIYF.

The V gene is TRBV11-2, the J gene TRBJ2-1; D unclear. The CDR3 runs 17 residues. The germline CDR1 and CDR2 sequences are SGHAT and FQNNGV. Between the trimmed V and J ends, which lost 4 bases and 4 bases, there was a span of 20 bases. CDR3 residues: CASSSRGGSIFYNEQFF. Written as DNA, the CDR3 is TGTGCCAGCAGCTCCAGAGGCGGCAGCATTTTTTACAATGAGCAGTTCTTC.

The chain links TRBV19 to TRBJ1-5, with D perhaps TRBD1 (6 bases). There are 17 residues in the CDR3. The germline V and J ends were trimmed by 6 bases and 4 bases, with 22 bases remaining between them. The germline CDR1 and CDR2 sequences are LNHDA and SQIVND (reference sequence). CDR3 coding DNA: TGTGCCAGTAGCACAAGCCCCCGGGACATTAGGAATCAGCCCCAGCATTTT. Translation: CASSTSPRDIRNQPQHF. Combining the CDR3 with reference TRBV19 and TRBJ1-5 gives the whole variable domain DGGITQSPKYLFRKEGQNVTLSCEQNLNHDAMYWYRQDPGQGLRLIYYSQIVNDFQKGDIAEGYSVSREKKESFPLTVTSAQKNPTAFYLCASSTSPRDIRNQPQHFGDGTRLSIL.

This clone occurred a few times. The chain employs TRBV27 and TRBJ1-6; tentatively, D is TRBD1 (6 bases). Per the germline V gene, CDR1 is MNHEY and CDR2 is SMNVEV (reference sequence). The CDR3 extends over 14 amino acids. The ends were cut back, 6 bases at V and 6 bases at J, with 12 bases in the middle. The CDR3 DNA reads TGTGCCAGCAGACTAACAGGGTTTAATTCACCCCTCCACTTT. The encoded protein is CASRLTGFNSPLHF.

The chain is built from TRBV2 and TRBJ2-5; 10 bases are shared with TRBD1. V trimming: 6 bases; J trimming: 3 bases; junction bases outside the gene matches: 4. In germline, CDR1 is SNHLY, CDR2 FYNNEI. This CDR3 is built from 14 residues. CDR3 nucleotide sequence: TGTGCCAGCAGCGCCGGGACAGGGGAAGAGACCCAGTACTTC. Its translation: CASSAGTGEETQYF. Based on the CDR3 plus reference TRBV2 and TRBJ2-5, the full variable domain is EPEVTQTPSHQVTQMGQEVILRCVPISNHLYFYWYRQILGQKVEFLVSFYNNEISEKSEIFDDQFSVERPDGSNFTLKIRSTKLEDSAMYFCASSAGTGEETQYFGPGTRLLVL.

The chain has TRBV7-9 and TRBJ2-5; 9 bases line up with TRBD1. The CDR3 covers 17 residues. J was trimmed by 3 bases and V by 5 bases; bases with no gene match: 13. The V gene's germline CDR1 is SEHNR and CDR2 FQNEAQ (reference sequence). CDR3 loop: CASSPSLEQGAEETQYF. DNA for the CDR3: TGTGCCAGCAGCCCAAGTTTAGAACAGGGGGCCGAAGAGACCCAGTACTTC.

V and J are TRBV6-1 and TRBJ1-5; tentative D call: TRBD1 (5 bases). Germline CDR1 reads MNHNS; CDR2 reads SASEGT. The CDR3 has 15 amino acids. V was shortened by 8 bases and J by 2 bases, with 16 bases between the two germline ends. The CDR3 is CASFLGAGGNQPQHF. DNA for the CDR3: TGTGCCAGCTTCTTAGGGGCGGGTGGCAATCAGCCCCAGCATTTT.

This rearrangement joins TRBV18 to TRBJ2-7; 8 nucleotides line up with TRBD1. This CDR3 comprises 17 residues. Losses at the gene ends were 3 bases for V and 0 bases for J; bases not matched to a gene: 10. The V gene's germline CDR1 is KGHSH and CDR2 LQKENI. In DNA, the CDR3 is TGTGCCAGCTCACCGATAACCAGGGGGCACAGCTCCTACGAGCAGTACTTC. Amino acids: CASSPITRGHSSYEQYF.

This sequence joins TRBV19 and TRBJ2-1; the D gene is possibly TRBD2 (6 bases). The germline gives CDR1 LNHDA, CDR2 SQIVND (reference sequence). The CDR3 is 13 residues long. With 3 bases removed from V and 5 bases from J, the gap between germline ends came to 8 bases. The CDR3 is CASSIGLHNEQFF. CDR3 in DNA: TGTGCCAGTAGTATCGGACTACACAATGAGCAGTTCTTC.

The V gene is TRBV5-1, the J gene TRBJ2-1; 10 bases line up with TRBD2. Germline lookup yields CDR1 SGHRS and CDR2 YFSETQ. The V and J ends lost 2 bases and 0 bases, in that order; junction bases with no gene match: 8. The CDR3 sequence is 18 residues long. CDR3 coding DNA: TGCGCCAGCAGCTTTAGCGGGAGGAAAGGGGGCTCCTACAATGAGCAGTTCTTC. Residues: CASSFSGRKGGSYNEQFF.

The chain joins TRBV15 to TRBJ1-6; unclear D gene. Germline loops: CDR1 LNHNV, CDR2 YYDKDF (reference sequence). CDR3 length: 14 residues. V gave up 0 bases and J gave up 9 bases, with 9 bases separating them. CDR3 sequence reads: CATSRDLKGSPLHF. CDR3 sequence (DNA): TGTGCCACCAGCAGAGACCTAAAGGGTTCACCCCTCCACTTT.

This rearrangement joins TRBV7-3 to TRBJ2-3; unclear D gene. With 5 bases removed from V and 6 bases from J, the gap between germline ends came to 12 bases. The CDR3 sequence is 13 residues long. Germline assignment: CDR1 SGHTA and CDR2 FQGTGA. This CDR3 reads CASSTTGMDTQYF. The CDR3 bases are TGTGCCAGCAGCACGACCGGTATGGATACGCAGTATTTT.

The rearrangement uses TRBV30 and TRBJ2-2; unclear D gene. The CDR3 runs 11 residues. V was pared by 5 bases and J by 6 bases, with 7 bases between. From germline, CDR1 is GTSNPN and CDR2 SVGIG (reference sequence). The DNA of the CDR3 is TGTGCCTGGGGTGGGGCCGGGGAGCTGTTTTTT. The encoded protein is CAWGGAGELFF.

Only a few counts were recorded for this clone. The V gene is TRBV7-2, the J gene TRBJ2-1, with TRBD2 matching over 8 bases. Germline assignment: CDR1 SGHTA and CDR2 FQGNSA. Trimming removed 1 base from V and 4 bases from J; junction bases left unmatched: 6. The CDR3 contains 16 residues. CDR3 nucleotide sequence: TGTGCCAGCAGCTTAGTAAGCGGGGGCTTTTACAATGAGCAGTTCTTC. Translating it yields CASSLVSGGFYNEQFF.

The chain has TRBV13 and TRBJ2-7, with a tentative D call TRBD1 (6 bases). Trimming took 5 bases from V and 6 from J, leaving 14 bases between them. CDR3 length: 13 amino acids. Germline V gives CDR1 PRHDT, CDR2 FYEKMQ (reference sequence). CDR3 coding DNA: TGTGCCAGCAGCCCTAGGGGGTTGTTCGAGCAGTACTTC. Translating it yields CASSPRGLFEQYF.

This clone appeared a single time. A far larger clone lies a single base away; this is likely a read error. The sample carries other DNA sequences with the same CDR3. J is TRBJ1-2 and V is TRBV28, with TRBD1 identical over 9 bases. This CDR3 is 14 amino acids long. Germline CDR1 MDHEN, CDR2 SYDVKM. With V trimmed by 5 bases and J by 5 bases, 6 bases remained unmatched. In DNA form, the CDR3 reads TGTGCCAGCAGTCGAACAGGGGGCATATATGGCTACACCTTC. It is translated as CASSRTGGIYGYTF.

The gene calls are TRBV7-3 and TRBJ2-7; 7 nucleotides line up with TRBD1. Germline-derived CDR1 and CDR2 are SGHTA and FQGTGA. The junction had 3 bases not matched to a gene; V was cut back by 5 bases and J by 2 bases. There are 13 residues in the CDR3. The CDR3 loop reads CASSPQGAYEQYF. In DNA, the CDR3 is TGTGCCAGCAGCCCCCAGGGGGCCTACGAGCAGTACTTC.

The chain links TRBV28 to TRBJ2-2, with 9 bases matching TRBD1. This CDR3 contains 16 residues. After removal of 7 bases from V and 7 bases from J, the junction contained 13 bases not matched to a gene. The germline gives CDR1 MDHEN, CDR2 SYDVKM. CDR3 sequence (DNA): TGTGCCAGCACCCCCCCCCTCGGGACAGGGAGCGGGGAGCTGTTTTTT. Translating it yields CASTPPLGTGSGELFF. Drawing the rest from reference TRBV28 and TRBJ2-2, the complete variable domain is DVKVTQSSRYLVKRTGEKVFLECVQDMDHENMFWYRQDPGLGLRLIYFSYDVKMKEKGDIPEGYSVSREKKERFSLILESASTNQTSMYLCASTPPLGTGSGELFFGEGSRLTVL.

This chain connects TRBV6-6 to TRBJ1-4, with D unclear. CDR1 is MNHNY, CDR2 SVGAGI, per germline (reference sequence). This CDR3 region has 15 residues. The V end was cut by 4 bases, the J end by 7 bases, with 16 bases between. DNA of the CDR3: TGTGCCAGCAGTTCCAGTACCGCGAAAGGTGAAAAACTGTTTTTT. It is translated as CASSSSTAKGEKLFF.

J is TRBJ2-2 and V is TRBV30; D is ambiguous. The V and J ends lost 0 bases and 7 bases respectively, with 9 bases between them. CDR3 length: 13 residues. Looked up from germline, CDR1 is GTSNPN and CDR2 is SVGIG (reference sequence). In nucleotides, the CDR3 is TGTGCCTGGAGTGTACATCAAGGCGGGGAGCTGTTTTTT. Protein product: CAWSVHQGGELFF.

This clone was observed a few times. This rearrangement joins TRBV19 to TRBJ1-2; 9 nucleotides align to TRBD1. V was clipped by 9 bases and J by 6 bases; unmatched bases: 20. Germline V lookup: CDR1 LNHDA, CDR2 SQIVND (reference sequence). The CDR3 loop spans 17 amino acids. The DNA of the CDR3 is TGTGCCAGCCACCCGATCCGGGACAGGGTTTTAACTAATGGCTACACCTTC. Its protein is CASHPIRDRVLTNGYTF.

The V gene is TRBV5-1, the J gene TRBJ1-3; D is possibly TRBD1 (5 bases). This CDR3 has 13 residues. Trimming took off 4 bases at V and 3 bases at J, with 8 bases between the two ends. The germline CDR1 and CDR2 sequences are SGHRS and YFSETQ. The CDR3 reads CASSPDIGNTIYF. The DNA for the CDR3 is TGCGCCAGCAGCCCGGACATTGGAAACACCATATATTTT.

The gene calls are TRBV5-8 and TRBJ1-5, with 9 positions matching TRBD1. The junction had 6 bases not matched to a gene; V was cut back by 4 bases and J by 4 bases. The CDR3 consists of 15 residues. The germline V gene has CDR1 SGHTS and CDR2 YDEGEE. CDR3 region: CASSPGQGYNQPQHF. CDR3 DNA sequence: TGTGCCAGCAGCCCAGGACAGGGGTATAATCAGCCCCAGCATTTT.

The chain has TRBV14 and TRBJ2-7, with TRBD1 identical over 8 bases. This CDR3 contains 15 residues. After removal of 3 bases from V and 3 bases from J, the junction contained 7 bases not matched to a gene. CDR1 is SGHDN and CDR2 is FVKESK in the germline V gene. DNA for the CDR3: TGTGCCAGCAGCCATGGACAGGGCGGTTTCTACGAGCAGTACTTC. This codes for CASSHGQGGFYEQYF.

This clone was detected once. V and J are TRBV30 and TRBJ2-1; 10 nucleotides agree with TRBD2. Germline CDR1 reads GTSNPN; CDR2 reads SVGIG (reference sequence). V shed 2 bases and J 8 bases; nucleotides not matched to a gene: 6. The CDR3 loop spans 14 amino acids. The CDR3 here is CAWSTQRGGHEQFF. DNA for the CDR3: TGTGCCTGGAGTACCCAGCGGGGGGGCCATGAGCAGTTCTTC.

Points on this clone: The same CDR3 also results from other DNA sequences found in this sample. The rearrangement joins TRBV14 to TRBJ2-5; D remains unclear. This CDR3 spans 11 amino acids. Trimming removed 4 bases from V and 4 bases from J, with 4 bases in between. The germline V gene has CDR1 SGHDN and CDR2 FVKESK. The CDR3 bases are TGTGCCAGCAGCCTCGGAGAGACCCAGTACTTC. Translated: CASSLGETQYF. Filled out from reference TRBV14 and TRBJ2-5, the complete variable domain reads EAGVTQFPSHSVIEKGQTVTLRCDPISGHDNLYWYRRVMGKEIKFLLHFVKESKQDESGMPNNRFLAERTGGTYSTLKVQPAELEDSGVYFCASSLGETQYFGPGTRLLVL.

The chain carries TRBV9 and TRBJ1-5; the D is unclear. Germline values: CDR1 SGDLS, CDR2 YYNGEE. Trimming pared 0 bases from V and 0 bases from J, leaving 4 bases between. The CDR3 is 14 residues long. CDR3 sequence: CASSVAGSNQPQHF. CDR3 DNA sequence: TGTGCCAGCAGCGTAGCAGGTAGCAATCAGCCCCAGCATTTT. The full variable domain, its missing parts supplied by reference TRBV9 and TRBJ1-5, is DSGVTQTPKHLITATGQRVTLRCSPRSGDLSVYWYQQSLDQGLQFLIQYYNGEERAKGNILERFSAQQFPDLHSELNLSSLELGDSALYFCASSVAGSNQPQHFGDGTRLSIL.